This TCR beta chain was retrieved from a study of T cells in Graves' hyperthyroidism and ophthalmopathy. It was RNA transcripts that yielded the amplified TCR beta CDR3 regions. HTBI primers were used for first-round RT-PCR of the TCR CDR3. TCRdb re-called the multiplex PCR reads with MiXCR, one entry per CDR3 protein. Of approximately 600,000 distinct CDR3 sequences listed, approximately 15% are singletons. Germline CDR1 GTSNPN, CDR2 SVGIG (reference sequence). V lost 5 bases, J lost 4 bases, and 15 bases lay in between. The CDR3 covers 15 residues. The sequenced sample consisted of blood. V is TRBV30 and J is TRBJ1-6; D gene uncertain. The receptor was isolated from a woman in her 30s with Graves' hyperthyroidism that later progressed to Graves' ophthalmopathy. The CDR3 loop is CAWAPGRKYNSPLHF. In DNA, the CDR3 is TGTGCCTGGGCCCCAGGCAGGAAGTATAATTCACCCCTCCACTTT.